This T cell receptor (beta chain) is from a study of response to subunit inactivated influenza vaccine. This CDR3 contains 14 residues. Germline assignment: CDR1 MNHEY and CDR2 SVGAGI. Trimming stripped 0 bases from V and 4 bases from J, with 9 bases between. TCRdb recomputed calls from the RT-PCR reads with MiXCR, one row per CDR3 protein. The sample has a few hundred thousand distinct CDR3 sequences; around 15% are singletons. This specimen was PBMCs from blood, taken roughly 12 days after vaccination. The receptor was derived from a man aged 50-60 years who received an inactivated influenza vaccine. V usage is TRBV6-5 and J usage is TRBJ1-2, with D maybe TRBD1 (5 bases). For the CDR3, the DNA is TGTGCCAGCAGTTACTCGAGTCAGGGCTATGGCTACACCTTC. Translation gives CASSYSSQGYGYTF.